Listed below are T cell receptor beta chains from one sample, sequenced in a study of blood T cell repertoires in COVID-19. Assay: immunoSEQ multiplex PCR; the TCRdb copy retains only in-frame clones and omits some. The repertoire holds about 130,000 clones, with 70% to 80% as singletons. Sequenced material: peripheral blood. Receptor source: a man aged 40-49 years with active or convalescent COVID-19. Each CDR3 is given with its conserved first and last residue. D genes are given only for firm matches. The listing skips clone size in some rows; elsewhere it reads once, few, many or a size class.

J gene | V gene | D gene | clone size | CDR3 DNA | CDR3 protein
TRBJ2-5 | TRBV12-3/TRBV12-4 | - | - | TGTGCCAGCACCGAGCAAGAGACCCAGTACTTC | CASTEQETQYF
TRBJ2-6 | TRBV7-3 | - | - | TGTGCCAGCAGCAAATCGACAGGTTTGGGGTCTGGGGCCAACGTCCTGACTTTC | CASSKSTGLGSGANVLTF
TRBJ1-4 | TRBV28 | - | once | TGTGCCAGCAATGGCAGGGTGGGGAATGAAAAACTGTTTTTT | CASNGRVGNEKLFF
TRBJ1-3 | TRBV7-2 | TRBD1 | once | TGTGCCAGCAGCTTTCCGACAGGGTCCGGAAACACCATATATTTT | CASSFPTGSGNTIYF
TRBJ1-3 | TRBV12-5 | - | - | TGTGCTAGTGGTTTGGTGGTGAGCTACTCTGGAAACACCATATATTTT | CASGLVVSYSGNTIYF
TRBJ1-2 | TRBV5-1 | TRBD1 | - | TGCGCCAGCGGGGGGACAGCCGGCTACACCTTC | CASGGTAGYTF
TRBJ2-7 | TRBV10-3 | TRBD1 | - | TGTGCCATCAGTGAGGGTCAGGGGGAGAACGAGCAGTACTTC | CAISEGQGENEQYF
TRBJ1-6 | TRBV28 | - | - | TGTGCCAGCAGTTTAGCGGGAGCACCCCTCCACTTT | CASSLAGAPLHF
TRBJ2-3 | TRBV6-5 | - | - | TGTGCCAGCAGTCCTTTGCCGGGCACAGATACGCAGTATTTT | CASSPLPGTDTQYF
TRBJ1-1 | TRBV30 | - | - | TGTGCCTGGAGTGTACCCCACGGGGCTTTCTTT | CAWSVPHGAFF
TRBJ2-1 | TRBV6-4 | - | - | TGTGCCAGCAGTCCCGGAGAAGGGGATGAGCAGTTCTTC | CASSPGEGDEQFF
TRBJ2-1 | TRBV4-2 | - | - | TGTGCCAGCAGCCAAGGGGAAAGCGGATCTAGCCCTTACAATGAGCAGTTCTTC | CASSQGESGSSPYNEQFF
TRBJ2-5 | TRBV7-9 | TRBD1 | - | TGTGCCAGCAGCCCGGGGGACAGGGTTCGAGAGACCCAGTACTTC | CASSPGDRVRETQYF
TRBJ2-1 | TRBV5-1 | TRBD2 | - | TGCGCCAGCAGCTTGGCCGGTGGGACTAGCCGCCCCCATGAGCAGTTCTTC | CASSLAGGTSRPHEQFF
TRBJ1-1 | TRBV3-1/TRBV3-2 | TRBD1 | - | TGTGCCAGCAGCCCAACCGACAGGGGGCCTACTGAAGCTTTCTTT | CASSPTDRGPTEAFF
TRBJ2-2 | TRBV15 | TRBD1 | - | TGTGCCACCTCCCGAACAGGGGTCACCGGGGAGCTGTTTTTT | CATSRTGVTGELFF
TRBJ2-7 | TRBV7-4 | TRBD1 | - | TGTGCCAGCAGCTTAGCCTTGGACAGGGGCCCGGGCGAGCAGTACTTC | CASSLALDRGPGEQYF
TRBJ2-1 | TRBV19 | - | few | TGTGCCAGTAGTCAAAGGACAGATGAGCAGTTCTTC | CASSQRTDEQFF
TRBJ1-1 | TRBV11-2 | TRBD1 | few | TGTGCCAGCAGCCCCAGGGGGACAGGGGGAGACACTGAAGCTTTCTTT | CASSPRGTGGDTEAFF
TRBJ1-3 | TRBV7-8 | - | - | TGTGCCAGCAGCTCCCGGACAGACAGAAACACCATATATTTT | CASSSRTDRNTIYF
TRBJ1-5 | TRBV19 | - | - | TGTGCCAGTAGTATCTTTGGACAGTCCTATAGCAATCAGCCCCAGCATTTT | CASSIFGQSYSNQPQHF
TRBJ2-7 | TRBV23-1 | - | many | TGCGCCAGCAGTCAATCAGGAGCAAGGAGCTCCTACGAGCAGTACTTC | CASSQSGARSSYEQYF
TRBJ1-3 | TRBV28 | TRBD1 | - | TGTGCCAGCAGTCTGACAGGGAAGTTGACTGGAAACACCATATATTTT | CASSLTGKLTGNTIYF
TRBJ1-1 | TRBV5-1 | TRBD1 | few | TGCGCCAGCAGCGTTCAGGGGGCCCAGAACACTGAAGCTTTCTTT | CASSVQGAQNTEAFF
TRBJ2-7 | TRBV12-3/TRBV12-4 | TRBD1 | - | TGTGCCAGCAGGCGACAGGGGGCTGGCGAGCAGTACTTC | CASRRQGAGEQYF
TRBJ2-1 | TRBV3-1/TRBV3-2 | TRBD2 | - | TGTGCCAGCAGCCAAGCTAGCGGGATGGGGGGTGAGCAGTTCTTC | CASSQASGMGGEQFF
TRBJ1-4 | TRBV3-1/TRBV3-2 | TRBD1 | few | TGTGCCAGCAGCCAGACGCAGGGGGCGCCCGAAAAACTGTTTTTT | CASSQTQGAPEKLFF
TRBJ1-2 | TRBV6-4 | - | - | TGTGCCAGCATTATATCTAGGGGACACCACTATGGCTACACCTTC | CASIISRGHHYGYTF
TRBJ1-1 | TRBV4-1 | - | - | TGCGCCAGCAGCCCTGCCAGTGGGCTTGGCACTGAAGCTTTCTTT | CASSPASGLGTEAFF
TRBJ1-5 | TRBV2 | TRBD1 | - | TGTGCCAGCAGCTCGGGACAGGGAGGACAGCCCCAGCATTTT | CASSSGQGGQPQHF
TRBJ1-6 | TRBV15 | - | many | TGTGCCACCAGAGAGGGCGGCGGGTTGGATTCACCCCTCCACTTT | CATREGGGLDSPLHF
TRBJ2-1 | TRBV9 | TRBD1 | once | TGTGCCAGCAGCGTAGCGGGACAGGGGGGCAATGAGCAGTTCTTC | CASSVAGQGGNEQFF
TRBJ2-3 | TRBV11-2 | TRBD1 | few | TGTGCCAGCAGCCCCGGGACAGGATACACAGATACGCAGTATTTT | CASSPGTGYTDTQYF
TRBJ2-1 | TRBV6-5 | TRBD1 | - | TGTGCCAGCAGTTTGACAGGGGACTACAATGAGCAGTTCTTC | CASSLTGDYNEQFF
TRBJ2-5 | TRBV27 | TRBD2 | few | TGTGCCAGCAGTCGGAGACTAGCGGGGGGGCATGAGACCCAGTACTTC | CASSRRLAGGHETQYF
TRBJ2-1 | TRBV19 | TRBD2 | - | TGTGCCAGTAGTACCCGGTTTAGCGGGGCGGTGGCGTACAATGAGCAGTTCTTC | CASSTRFSGAVAYNEQFF
TRBJ1-3 | TRBV30 | - | - | TGTGCCCAGCGCAGGGGAGGGGGAAACACCATATATTTT | CAQRRGGGNTIYF
TRBJ2-1 | TRBV5-5 | TRBD2 | - | TGTGCCAGCAGCCCCACAGGCGGACTAGCGGGGGGCGGAAATGAGCAGTTCTTC | CASSPTGGLAGGGNEQFF
TRBJ2-6 | TRBV7-9 | TRBD1 | - | TGTGCCAGCAGCCGACAGGGGGCAGATGGGGCCAACGTCCTGACTTTC | CASSRQGADGANVLTF